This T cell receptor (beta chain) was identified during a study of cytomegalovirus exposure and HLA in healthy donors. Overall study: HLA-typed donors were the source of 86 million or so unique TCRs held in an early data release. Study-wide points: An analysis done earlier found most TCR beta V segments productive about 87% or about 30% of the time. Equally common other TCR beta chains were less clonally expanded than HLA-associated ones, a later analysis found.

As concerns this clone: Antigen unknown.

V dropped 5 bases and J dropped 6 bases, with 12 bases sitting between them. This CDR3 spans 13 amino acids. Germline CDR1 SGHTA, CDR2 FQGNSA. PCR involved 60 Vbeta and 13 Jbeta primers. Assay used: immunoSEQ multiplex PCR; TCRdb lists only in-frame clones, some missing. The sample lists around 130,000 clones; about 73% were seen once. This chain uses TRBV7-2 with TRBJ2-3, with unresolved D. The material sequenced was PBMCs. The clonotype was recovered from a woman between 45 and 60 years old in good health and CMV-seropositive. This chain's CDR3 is CASSPSPADTQYF. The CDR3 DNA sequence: TGTGCCAGCAGCCCTTCCCCCGCGGATACGCAGTATTTT.